This T cell receptor (beta chain) stems from a study of cytomegalovirus exposure and HLA in healthy donors. Study findings and constraints: Reports credit the classifier with highly specific, highly sensitive diagnosis of cytomegalovirus status. For most TCR sequences rarity was the rule, although some public TCRs occurred in many donors. Investigators reported 164 TCR beta chains as tied to cytomegalovirus. That first-cohort TCR clusters tended to co-occur in the 130 or so validation repertoires was found in a later analysis.

The method was immunoSEQ multiplex PCR; TCRdb's version includes in-frame clones alone and lacks a portion of them. This repertoire shows 200,000 to 250,000 clones, 75% to 90% found once; its top ten account for less than 7%. CDR1 and CDR2 from the germline V gene are SGHTA and FQGNSA. The length of the CDR3 is 13 residues. V shed 1 base and J shed 3 bases, with 3 bases lying between them. This clone was picked up a small number of times. The antigen is not known. Material: PBMCs. The rearrangement uses TRBV7-2 and TRBJ2-2; the D is unclear. The clonotype originates from a woman aged 18-29 years in good health and CMV-seronegative. The CDR3 reads CASSLVHTGELFF. The CDR3 DNA reads TGTGCCAGCAGCTTAGTCCACACCGGGGAGCTGTTTTTT.